The 25 T cell receptor beta chains given below trace back to one sample, sequenced in a study of radiation and T cells in renal cell carcinoma. Libraries were prepared by immunoSEQ multiplex PCR; TCRdb keeps only in-frame clonotypes and omits some of them. The sample consists of 100,000 to 150,000 clones, about four fifths of them appearing once. Time point denoted: baseline pretreatment blood. As to treatment: 15 Gy SBRT to primary tumor, nephrectomy 4 weeks later. Sequencing was performed on blood, taken from a patient whose treatment included radiotherapy and nephrectomy. These TCRs come from a woman in her sixties with renal cell carcinoma.

In nucleotides, the CDR3 is TGTGCTAGTGGTTTTAGGCCGGGAGAGACCCAGTACTTC. Translated, it gives CASGFRPGETQYF. The J gene is TRBJ2-5, the V gene TRBV12-5, with D unresolved. The CDR3 totals 13 residues. Germline CDR1 and CDR2: LGHNT and FRNRAP. The V gene lost 3 bases and the J gene lost 4 bases, with 9 bases spanning the gap.

The rearrangement links TRBV6-5 to TRBJ1-2; D gene unclear. The V and J ends lost 8 bases and 10 bases respectively, with 11 bases between them. The CDR3 extends over 10 amino acids. CDR1 is MNHEY and CDR2 is SVGAGI in the germline V gene. CDR3 nucleotides: TGTGCCAGCTGGGGAGGATACTACACCTTC. Its translation: CASWGGYYTF.

The CDR3 reads CASSLSVLEYGYTF. CDR3 DNA: TGCGCCAGCAGCCTTTCGGTCCTAGAATATGGCTACACCTTC. The rearrangement joins TRBV5-1 to TRBJ1-2; no reliable D call. Deletions cut 4 bases from V and 5 bases from J, with 15 bases between. The germline gives CDR1 SGHRS, CDR2 YFSETQ. The CDR3 is 14 residues long.

The CDR3 protein is CASSLGGNTEAFF. CDR3 in DNA: TGTGCCAGCAGCTTAGGAGGGAACACTGAAGCTTTCTTT. The chain joins TRBV11-2 to TRBJ1-1; no reliable D call. V was shortened by 1 base and J by 1 base, with 4 bases between the two germline ends. The CDR3 has 13 residues. Germline V lookup: CDR1 SGHAT, CDR2 FQNNGV.

The chain carries TRBV5-1 and TRBJ2-7; D could derive from TRBD1 or TRBD2 (6 bases each). This CDR3 region has 14 residues. CDR1 and CDR2 (germline): SGHRS, YFSETQ. V lost 4 bases, J lost 3 bases, and 14 bases lay in between. This CDR3 reads CASSRTQGGYEQYF. The CDR3 DNA follows: TGCGCCAGCAGCCGTACACAGGGAGGCTACGAGCAGTACTTC.

The chain is built from TRBV25-1 and TRBJ1-6, with 10 positions matching TRBD1. This CDR3 is built from 13 residues. Germline lookup yields CDR1 MGHDK and CDR2 SYGVNS. Unmatched junction bases numbered 3, after V lost 4 bases and J lost 12 bases. This CDR3 reads CASSGRDRGPLHF. In nucleotides, the CDR3 is TGTGCCAGCAGTGGTCGGGACAGGGGACCCCTCCACTTT.

This clone has a handful of counts. The chain joins TRBV7-6 to TRBJ1-1; D uncertain. The CDR3 loop spans 14 amino acids. V was trimmed by 1 base and J by 4 bases, leaving 10 bases between them. CDR1 and CDR2 from the germline V gene are SGHVS and FNYEAQ. In DNA form, the CDR3 reads TGTGCCAGCAGCTTAGACTGGGGAGGCACTGAAGCTTTCTTT. It yields the protein CASSLDWGGTEAFF.

V gene TRBV6-6 combines with J gene TRBJ2-7, with TRBD2 as a possible D gene (6 bases). The CDR3 is made up of 16 amino acids. The V gene lost 5 bases and the J gene lost 0 bases, with 17 bases spanning the gap. Germline CDR1 MNHNY, CDR2 SVGAGI (reference sequence). This chain's CDR3 is CASSPPVAGSSYEQYF. The CDR3 region has the DNA TGTGCCAGCAGTCCACCAGTGGCGGGGAGCTCCTACGAGCAGTACTTC.

The chain employs TRBV27 and TRBJ1-4; D ambiguous. Looked up from germline, CDR1 is MNHEY and CDR2 is SMNVEV (reference sequence). V was shortened by 4 bases and J by 8 bases, with 8 bases between the two germline ends. The CDR3 is 12 amino acids. The CDR3: CASSYPGEKLFF. The CDR3, as DNA: TGTGCCAGCAGTTATCCGGGAGAAAAACTGTTTTTT.

V and J are TRBV2 and TRBJ2-3; perhaps TRBD1 as D (5 bases). CDR1 and CDR2 from the germline V gene are SNHLY and FYNNEI. The length of the CDR3 is 16 residues. The V end lost 3 bases, the J end lost 2 bases, and 15 bases lay between the germline ends. The CDR3 is CASSDRRQLTTDTQYF. In DNA, the CDR3 is TGTGCCAGCAGTGATCGTCGACAGCTTACCACAGATACGCAGTATTTT.

This sequence joins TRBV6-1 and TRBJ1-5; 7 bases are a match to TRBD1. After removal of 6 bases from V and 7 bases from J, the junction contained 9 bases not matched to a gene. The CDR3 is made up of 14 amino acids. Germline V lookup: CDR1 MNHNS, CDR2 SASEGT. The CDR3 here is CASSYRQGYQPQHF. Written as DNA, the CDR3 is TGTGCCAGCAGCTATCGACAGGGATACCAGCCCCAGCATTTT.

The chain is built from TRBV2 and TRBJ1-1; the match to TRBD1 covers 7 bases. J gave up 4 bases and V 6 bases, and 5 bases lay outside the gene matches. Germline CDR1 is SNHLY and CDR2 is FYNNEI. This CDR3 has 13 amino acids. CDR3 sequence reads: CASRGNRGTEAFF. CDR3 bases: TGTGCCAGCAGGGGGAACAGGGGCACTGAAGCTTTCTTT.

The chain uses TRBV30 and TRBJ1-5; tentatively, D is TRBD1 (5 bases). Trimming took off 3 bases at V and 7 bases at J, with 13 bases between the two ends. The germline V gene has CDR1 GTSNPN and CDR2 SVGIG (reference sequence). The CDR3 runs to 13 residues. Written as DNA, the CDR3 is TGTGCCTGGAGGGGACGGGGAATGCAGCCCCAGCATTTT. It encodes CAWRGRGMQPQHF. The whole variable domain, remainder taken from reference TRBV30 and TRBJ1-5, is SQTIHQWPATLVQPVGSPLSLECTVEGTSNPNLYWYRQAAGRGLQLLFYSVGIGQISSEVPQNLSASRPQDRQFILSSKKLLLSDSGFYLCAWRGRGMQPQHFGDGTRLSIL.

The chain has TRBV2 and TRBJ1-3; D call uncertain. V was trimmed by 3 bases and J by 0 bases, leaving 9 bases between them. The CDR3 totals 15 residues. Germline-derived CDR1 and CDR2 are SNHLY and FYNNEI. This CDR3 reads CASSDRRHSGNTIYF. For the CDR3, the DNA is TGTGCCAGCAGTGATCGGAGACACTCTGGAAACACCATATATTTT.

This clone was counted a single time. Here the CDR3 reads CASSIATSGGLDEQFF. CDR3 nucleotide sequence: TGTGCCAGTAGTATTGCGACTAGCGGGGGGTTGGATGAGCAGTTCTTC. The chain links TRBV19 to TRBJ2-1; TRBD2 matches at 13 bases. Per germline, CDR1 LNHDA and CDR2 SQIVND (reference sequence). V lost 3 bases to trimming and J lost 8 bases; unmatched junction nucleotides: 7. This CDR3 spans 16 amino acids.

V and J are TRBV15 and TRBJ1-2; D is unclear. CDR1 and CDR2 from the germline V gene are LNHNV and YYDKDF (reference sequence). CDR3 length: 14 amino acids. V lost 0 bases and J lost 7, with 12 bases in between. CDR3 residues: CATSRDNRGAGYTF. The CDR3 nucleotides are TGTGCCACCAGCAGAGATAACCGCGGCGCTGGCTACACCTTC.

The chain recombines TRBV5-8 with TRBJ2-7; no clear D gene. Germline loops: CDR1 SGHTS, CDR2 YDEGEE. The CDR3 totals 12 residues. Trimming pared 2 bases from V and 7 bases from J, leaving 10 bases between. CDR3 DNA: TGTGCCAGCAGCTTCTCCGGGCGGGAGCAGTACTTC. Protein: CASSFSGREQYF. The whole variable domain, remainder taken from reference TRBV5-8 and TRBJ2-7, is EAGVTQSPTHLIKTRGQQATLRCSPISGHTSVYWYQQALGLGLQFLLWYDEGEERNRGNFPPRFSGRQFPNYSSELNVNALELEDSALYLCASSFSGREQYFGPGTRLTVT.

There are a few counts of this clone. The chain couples TRBV11-2 to TRBJ2-7, with 7 bases fitting TRBD2. Trimming removed 5 bases from V and 5 bases from J; junction bases left unmatched: 12. The CDR3 covers 15 residues. Per germline, CDR1 SGHAT and CDR2 FQNNGV. CDR3 DNA sequence: TGTGCCAGCAGCCCCGGCGTTATGGGGGGGGACGAGCAGTACTTC. Translating gives CASSPGVMGGDEQYF.

This sequence joins TRBV5-8 and TRBJ1-2, with 10 bases fitting TRBD1. The V and J ends lost 0 bases and 5 bases, in that order; junction bases with no gene match: 4. This CDR3 region has 15 residues. Looked up from germline, CDR1 is SGHTS and CDR2 is YDEGEE. CDR3 nucleotides: TGTGCCAGCAGCTTGGTGGGACAGGGGCCTTATGGCTACACCTTC. Protein product: CASSLVGQGPYGYTF.

This chain connects TRBV19 to TRBJ2-1, with D possibly being TRBD2 (6 bases). The CDR3 length is 15 residues. CDR1 and CDR2 from the germline V gene are LNHDA and SQIVND (reference sequence). V lost 7 bases, J lost 4 bases, and 17 bases lay in between. CDR3 nucleotide sequence: TGTGCCAGTAATCGGGACTCGCGACGATACAATGAGCAGTTCTTC. It yields the protein CASNRDSRRYNEQFF. Based on the CDR3 plus reference TRBV19 and TRBJ2-1, the full variable domain is DGGITQSPKYLFRKEGQNVTLSCEQNLNHDAMYWYRQDPGQGLRLIYYSQIVNDFQKGDIAEGYSVSREKKESFPLTVTSAQKNPTAFYLCASNRDSRRYNEQFFGPGTRLTVL.

This chain uses TRBV7-9 with TRBJ1-6; perhaps TRBD1 as D (5 bases). The CDR3 runs 14 residues. Germline CDR1 is SEHNR and CDR2 is FQNEAQ (reference sequence). V was shortened by 3 bases and J by 9 bases, with 12 bases between the two germline ends. The CDR3 region has the DNA TGTGCCAGCAGCTTGCGGGACGGCGTTTCACCCCTCCACTTT. This encodes CASSLRDGVSPLHF.

The rearrangement uses TRBV4-3 and TRBJ2-5; possibly TRBD1 for D (6 bases). The J call may be in error: the DNA end matches TRBJ2-7 better. This CDR3 contains 15 residues. Germline loops: CDR1 LGHNA, CDR2 YSLEER. DNA of the CDR3: TGCGCCAGCAGCCCAGACAGGTTCAGCTCCTACGAGCAGTACTTC. This gives the protein CASSPDRFSSYEQYF.

The V and J genes are TRBV6-6 and TRBJ2-2, with D possibly being TRBD2 (6 bases). The CDR3 consists of 16 residues. Germline V CDR1 and CDR2: MNHNY, SVGAGI (reference sequence). Trimming took 2 bases from V and 5 from J, leaving 15 bases between them. The CDR3 bases are TGTGCCAGCAGTTACCCCTCGAGTCGGGGGACCGGGGAGCTGTTTTTT. This codes for CASSYPSSRGTGELFF.

The chain uses TRBV28 and TRBJ1-1; TRBD1 is a possible D gene (6 bases). The CDR3 extends over 15 amino acids. Trimming cost V 4 bases and J 1 base, with 13 bases left between them. Germline V CDR1 and CDR2: MDHEN, SYDVKM. The DNA of the CDR3 is TGTGCCAGCAGTTCATGGGACACGTCGAACACTGAAGCTTTCTTT. This gives the protein CASSSWDTSNTEAFF.

The chain has TRBV2 and TRBJ2-7, with D perhaps matching TRBD2 (7 bases). This CDR3 has 14 residues. V lost 7 bases, J lost 2 bases, and 15 bases lay in between. Germline CDR1 and CDR2: SNHLY and FYNNEI. CDR3 in amino acids: CASTFWGGTYEQYF. The DNA of the CDR3 is TGTGCCAGCACCTTCTGGGGGGGCACCTACGAGCAGTACTTC. Full variable domain (missing parts from reference TRBV2 and TRBJ2-7): EPEVTQTPSHQVTQMGQEVILRCVPISNHLYFYWYRQILGQKVEFLVSFYNNEISEKSEIFDDQFSVERPDGSNFTLKIRSTKLEDSAMYFCASTFWGGTYEQYFGPGTRLTVT.